The rows below give T cell receptor beta chains drawn from one sample of a study of cytomegalovirus exposure and HLA in healthy donors. The assay was immunoSEQ multiplex PCR, and TCRdb's table has in-frame clones only and misses some. The table includes around 130,000 clones, around 70% detected once. Sequenced material: PBMCs. The source of these receptors is a man between 40 and 49 years old in good health and CMV-seropositive. Both conserved end residues are part of each CDR3. Each record gives: CDR3 length, clone size, J gene, V gene, D gene, CDR3 protein, CDR3 DNA. A D gene is named only where the DNA matches it firmly. The listing skips clone size in some rows; elsewhere it reads once, few, many or a size class.

14 | few | TRBJ2-7 | TRBV5-1 | NA | CASSLQDSAGEQYF | TGCGCCAGCAGCTTGCAGGACTCTGCGGGCGAGCAGTACTTC
17 | NA | TRBJ1-6 | TRBV4-1 | TRBD1 | CASSQDIGTGFLSPLHF | TGCGCCAGCAGCCAAGATATTGGGACAGGGTTTCTTTCACCCCTCCACTTT
15 | NA | TRBJ2-7 | TRBV6-6 | TRBD2 | CASTLTSGGTYEQYF | TGTGCCAGCACCTTGACTAGCGGGGGGACCTACGAGCAGTACTTC
11 | few | TRBJ2-7 | TRBV6-5 | NA | CASGVSYEQYF | TGTGCATCAGGGGTTTCCTACGAGCAGTACTTC
18 | NA | TRBJ1-2 | TRBV5-8 | TRBD1 | CASSLTGGSGPSNYGYTF | TGTGCCAGCAGCTTAACAGGGGGATCAGGCCCCTCTAACTATGGCTACACCTTC
14 | NA | TRBJ2-4 | TRBV4-1 | TRBD1 | CASSPGTGWDIQYF | TGTGCCAGCAGTCCCGGGACAGGGTGGGACATTCAGTACTTC
12 | NA | TRBJ1-2 | TRBV27 | NA | CASRDRNYGYTF | TGTGCCAGCAGGGACAGAAACTATGGCTACACCTTC
17 | NA | TRBJ2-3 | TRBV11-2 | TRBD2 | CASSLSPSGRATDTQYF | TGTGCCAGCAGCTTGTCTCCTAGCGGGAGGGCCACAGATACGCAGTATTTT
13 | few | TRBJ1-2 | TRBV5-4 | NA | CASSFWQKYGYTF | TGTGCCAGCAGCTTTTGGCAGAAATATGGCTACACCTTC
15 | NA | TRBJ1-4 | TRBV18 | NA | CASSPGQQNNEKLFF | TGTGCCAGCTCACCAGGCCAACAGAATAATGAAAAACTGTTTTTT
15 | NA | TRBJ1-6 | TRBV6-5 | TRBD1 | CASRDRGSYNSPLHF | TGTGCCAGCAGGGACAGGGGATCCTATAATTCACCCCTCCACTTT
17 | NA | TRBJ1-5 | TRBV19 | NA | CASSQSTLGQLNQPQHF | TGTGCCAGTAGTCAAAGTACACTCGGACAGCTGAATCAGCCCCAGCATTTT
13 | NA | TRBJ1-1 | TRBV6-5 | NA | CASSFISAGWAFF | TGTGCCAGCAGTTTCATCTCCGCGGGGTGGGCTTTCTTT
15 | NA | TRBJ1-6 | TRBV19 | NA | CASSTGELFNSPLHF | TGTGCCAGTAGTACGGGGGAACTCTTTAATTCACCCCTCCACTTT
15 | few | TRBJ1-2 | TRBV28 | NA | CASRPVAGANYGYTF | TGTGCCAGCAGACCTGTGGCGGGAGCTAACTATGGCTACACCTTC
15 | NA | TRBJ2-3 | TRBV5-1 | NA | CASSHRDSRTDTQYF | TGCGCCAGCAGTCACCGGGACTCTCGCACAGATACGCAGTATTTT
13 | NA | TRBJ1-5 | TRBV6-5 | TRBD1 | CASSGQDNQPQHF | TGTGCCAGCTCGGGACAGGACAATCAGCCCCAGCATTTT
11 | NA | TRBJ2-7 | TRBV19 | NA | CASSSPYEQYF | TGTGCCAGTAGTTCTCCGTACGAGCAGTACTTC
14 | NA | TRBJ2-5 | TRBV11-2 | NA | CASSLATGMETQYF | TGTGCCAGCAGCTTAGCTACAGGGATGGAGACCCAGTACTTC
14 | NA | TRBJ1-1 | TRBV14 | NA | CASSQTASYTEAFF | TGTGCCAGCAGCCAGACAGCCAGCTACACTGAAGCTTTCTTT
16 | NA | TRBJ2-7 | TRBV7-9 | TRBD1 | CASSLGAGTGGHEQYF | TGTGCCAGCAGCTTAGGGGCCGGGACAGGGGGTCACGAGCAGTACTTC
15 | NA | TRBJ2-7 | TRBV11-2 | TRBD1 | CASSLHGQVGYEQYF | TGTGCCAGCAGCTTACACGGACAGGTGGGCTACGAGCAGTACTTC
15 | NA | TRBJ1-5 | TRBV28 | TRBD1 | CASHPGTGVSQPQHF | TGTGCCAGCCATCCAGGGACAGGGGTCAGTCAGCCCCAGCATTTT
15 | NA | TRBJ2-7 | TRBV11-2 | NA | CASTSQGVSSYEQYF | TGTGCCAGCACCTCTCAGGGTGTGTCTTCCTACGAGCAGTACTTC
15 | few | TRBJ2-7 | TRBV7-9 | TRBD1 | CSSSFRGGKAYEQYF | TGTTCCAGCAGCTTCCGAGGGGGCAAGGCCTACGAGCAGTACTTC
14 | NA | TRBJ2-7 | TRBV18 | NA | CASSPLPGSDEQYF | TGTGCCAGCTCACCACTCCCGGGATCGGACGAGCAGTACTTC
15 | once | TRBJ2-7 | TRBV19 | TRBD1 | CASSTPGTGLYEQYF | TGTGCCAGTAGTACCCCCGGGACAGGGCTCTACGAGCAGTACTTC
12 | few | TRBJ1-1 | TRBV28 | NA | CASSYLNTEAFF | TGTGCCAGCAGCTACTTGAACACTGAAGCTTTCTTT
15 | NA | TRBJ2-7 | TRBV5-4 | TRBD1 | CASSGKTGADGEQYF | TGTGCCAGCAGCGGAAAGACAGGGGCCGATGGTGAGCAGTACTTC
13 | NA | TRBJ2-1 | TRBV28 | TRBD1 | CASSWDRVNEQFF | TGTGCCAGCAGTTGGGACAGGGTCAATGAGCAGTTCTTC
13 | NA | TRBJ2-3 | TRBV28 | NA | CASSLTSIDTQYF | TGTGCCAGCAGTTTAACTAGCATAGATACGCAGTATTTT
16 | NA | TRBJ2-1 | TRBV15 | TRBD1 | CATSGTGTGKVNEQFF | TGTGCCACCAGCGGCACCGGGACAGGGAAAGTAAATGAGCAGTTCTTC
14 | NA | TRBJ1-1 | TRBV10-1 | TRBD1 | CASSESGTGGKAFF | TGCGCCAGCAGTGAGTCCGGGACAGGGGGAAAAGCTTTCTTT
15 | NA | TRBJ2-1 | TRBV6-5 | NA | CASSKTSSSYNEQFF | TGTGCCAGCAGTAAGACTAGTAGCTCCTACAATGAGCAGTTCTTC
15 | NA | TRBJ2-7 | TRBV9 | TRBD2 | CASSVGLAGIYEQYF | TGTGCCAGCAGCGTCGGACTAGCGGGTATATACGAGCAGTACTTC
16 | NA | TRBJ2-1 | TRBV29-1 | TRBD1 | CSLEDGTGGKRGEQFF | TGCAGCCTAGAGGATGGGACAGGGGGCAAGCGGGGTGAGCAGTTCTTC
14 | NA | TRBJ1-3 | TRBV6-5 | TRBD1 | CATTWGAGGNTIYF | TGTGCCACCACGTGGGGGGCAGGGGGCAACACCATATATTTT
14 | NA | TRBJ1-1 | TRBV7-2 | NA | CASSYQNAITEAFF | TGTGCCAGCAGCTACCAAAATGCGATCACTGAAGCTTTCTTT